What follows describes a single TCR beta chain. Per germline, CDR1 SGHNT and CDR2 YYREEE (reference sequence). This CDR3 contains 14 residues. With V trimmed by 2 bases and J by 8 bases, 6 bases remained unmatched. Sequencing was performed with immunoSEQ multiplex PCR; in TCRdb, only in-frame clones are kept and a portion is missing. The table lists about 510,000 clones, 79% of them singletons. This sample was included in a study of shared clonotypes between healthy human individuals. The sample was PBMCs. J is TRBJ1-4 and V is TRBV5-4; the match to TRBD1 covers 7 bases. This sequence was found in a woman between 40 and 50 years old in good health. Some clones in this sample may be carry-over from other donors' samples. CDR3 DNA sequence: TGTGCCAGCAGCTTCACAGGGGCGGGCGAAAAACTGTTTTTT. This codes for CASSFTGAGEKLFF.